This T cell receptor beta chain came from a study of shared clonotypes between healthy human individuals. Here immunoSEQ multiplex PCR was the method, and the copy in TCRdb shows in-frame clones only, minus some. The table includes about 980,000 clones, over 60% detected once. Trimming removed 5 bases at V and 3 bases at J, with 14 bases between. This CDR3 is 14 amino acids long. Germline CDR1 reads MDHEN; CDR2 reads SYDVKM. The receptor comes from a young man in good health. Material: memory CD4+ T cells sorted from blood. Indicated subset: CD45RA-negative fraction. The chain employs TRBV28 and TRBJ2-7, with D perhaps matching TRBD1 or TRBD2 (5 bases each). The CDR3 DNA follows: TGTGCCAGCAGTGGGACGGTTCGCCTCTACGAGCAGTACTTC. It codes for CASSGTVRLYEQYF.